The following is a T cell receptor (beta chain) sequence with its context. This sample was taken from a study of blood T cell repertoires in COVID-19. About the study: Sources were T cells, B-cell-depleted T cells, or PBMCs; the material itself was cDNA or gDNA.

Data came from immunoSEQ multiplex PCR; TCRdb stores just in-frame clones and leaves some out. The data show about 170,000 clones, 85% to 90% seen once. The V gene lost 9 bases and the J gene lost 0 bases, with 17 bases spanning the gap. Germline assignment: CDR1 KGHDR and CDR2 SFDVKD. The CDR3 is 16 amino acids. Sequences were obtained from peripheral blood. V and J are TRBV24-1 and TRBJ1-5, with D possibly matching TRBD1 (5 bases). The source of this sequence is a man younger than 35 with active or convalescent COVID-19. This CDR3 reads CATAAGGSYSNQPQHF. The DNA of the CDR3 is TGTGCCACCGCCGCTGGGGGGAGCTATAGCAATCAGCCCCAGCATTTT.